These T cell receptor beta chains were read from a single sample in a study of cytomegalovirus exposure and HLA in healthy donors. Sequencing was performed with immunoSEQ multiplex PCR; in TCRdb, only in-frame clones are kept and a portion is missing. The sample has 25,000 to 40,000 clones; 40% to 50% are singletons. What was sequenced was PBMCs. All receptors derive from a woman aged 45-60 years in good health and CMV-seronegative. Both conserved end residues are part of each CDR3. D genes are given only for firm matches. Size is stated for part of the rows, as once, few or many counts, or as a class when the clone is expanded.

j_gene: TRBJ1-5
d_gene: TRBD1
abundance: NA
v_gene: TRBV6-1
CDR3nt: TGTGCCAGCACACAGGGGAACCAGCCCCAGCATTTT
CDR3aa: CASTQGNQPQHF

j_gene: TRBJ2-4
d_gene: TRBD2
abundance: NA
v_gene: TRBV6-5
CDR3nt: TGTGCCAGCAGTCTGGGTGGGGAGGGCAACATTCAGTACTTC
CDR3aa: CASSLGGEGNIQYF

j_gene: TRBJ1-2
d_gene: TRBD1
abundance: few
v_gene: TRBV5-4
CDR3nt: TGTGCCAGCAGCCCACGGACAGGGATCTATGGCTACACCTTC
CDR3aa: CASSPRTGIYGYTF

j_gene: TRBJ2-5
d_gene: NA
abundance: NA
v_gene: TRBV18
CDR3nt: TGTGCCAGCTCACCACCCACCGGGGGGCGAGAGACCCAGTACTTC
CDR3aa: CASSPPTGGRETQYF

j_gene: TRBJ1-1
d_gene: NA
abundance: NA
v_gene: TRBV29-1
CDR3nt: TGCAGCGTTAGTTGGCAGATGAACACTGAAGCTTTCTTT
CDR3aa: CSVSWQMNTEAFF

j_gene: TRBJ2-7
d_gene: NA
abundance: few
v_gene: TRBV6-5
CDR3nt: TGTGCCAGCAGGACGCGGCGGTTAGCCTACGAGCAGTACTTC
CDR3aa: CASRTRRLAYEQYF

j_gene: TRBJ1-2
d_gene: TRBD1
abundance: NA
v_gene: TRBV5-4
CDR3nt: TGTGCCAGCAGCTTGACAGGGGAAACTAACTATGGCTACACCTTC
CDR3aa: CASSLTGETNYGYTF

j_gene: TRBJ1-5
d_gene: TRBD1
abundance: few
v_gene: TRBV6-1
CDR3nt: TGTGCCAGCAGTGATCAGGGGGGTCGCAATCAGCCCCAGCATTTT
CDR3aa: CASSDQGGRNQPQHF

j_gene: TRBJ1-2
d_gene: TRBD1
abundance: once
v_gene: TRBV14
CDR3nt: TGTGCCAGCAGCGGTCGTATCACAGGGGGCGGCTACACCTTC
CDR3aa: CASSGRITGGGYTF

j_gene: TRBJ1-5
d_gene: TRBD1
abundance: NA
v_gene: TRBV28
CDR3nt: TGTGCCAGCAGTTTTAGGGGACAGGGGCCTCACAATCAGCCCCAGCATTTT
CDR3aa: CASSFRGQGPHNQPQHF

j_gene: TRBJ2-3
d_gene: TRBD2
abundance: NA
v_gene: TRBV7-3
CDR3nt: TGTGCCAGCAGCAGCGGGAGGGCGGGTAGCACAGATACGCAGTATTTT
CDR3aa: CASSSGRAGSTDTQYF

j_gene: TRBJ2-7
d_gene: NA
abundance: NA
v_gene: TRBV20-1
CDR3nt: TGCAGTGCTAGACGGGGCTACGAGCAGTACTTC
CDR3aa: CSARRGYEQYF

j_gene: TRBJ2-3
d_gene: TRBD2
abundance: NA
v_gene: TRBV7-8
CDR3nt: TGTGCCAGCAGCTCAGCGGGGCTAGCGGGGGAAAGCACAGATACGCAGTATTTT
CDR3aa: CASSSAGLAGESTDTQYF

j_gene: TRBJ2-3
d_gene: NA
abundance: NA
v_gene: TRBV11-2
CDR3nt: TGTGCCAGCGGGGGCAGGGTAGATACGCAGTATTTT
CDR3aa: CASGGRVDTQYF

j_gene: TRBJ2-6
d_gene: NA
abundance: NA
v_gene: TRBV7-2
CDR3nt: TGTGCCAGCAGCTTAGCTAAGGGGTCAGGGGCCAACGTCCTGACTTTC
CDR3aa: CASSLAKGSGANVLTF

j_gene: TRBJ2-1
d_gene: NA
abundance: NA
v_gene: TRBV5-1
CDR3nt: TGCGCCAGCAAAGATAGGCAGGGTCGAGGTTCCTACAATGAGCAGTTCTTC
CDR3aa: CASKDRQGRGSYNEQFF

j_gene: TRBJ1-1
d_gene: NA
abundance: few
v_gene: TRBV5-1
CDR3nt: TGCGCCAGCAGCTTGCAGAACACTGAAGCTTTCTTT
CDR3aa: CASSLQNTEAFF

j_gene: TRBJ1-1
d_gene: NA
abundance: few
v_gene: TRBV5-1
CDR3nt: TGCGCCAGCAGCTTGGCTAGGGCAGGGGACACTGAAGCTTTCTTT
CDR3aa: CASSLARAGDTEAFF

j_gene: TRBJ1-2
d_gene: NA
abundance: NA
v_gene: TRBV29-1
CDR3nt: TGCAGCGTTGATGGGGGCAGGGGCGTGGGCTATGGCTACACCTTC
CDR3aa: CSVDGGRGVGYGYTF

j_gene: TRBJ2-3
d_gene: TRBD2
abundance: NA
v_gene: TRBV7-9
CDR3nt: TGTTCCAGCAGCTTGGGGGGGGGTCCTAGCACAGATACGCAGTATTTT
CDR3aa: CSSSLGGGPSTDTQYF

j_gene: TRBJ2-3
d_gene: TRBD1
abundance: NA
v_gene: TRBV29-1
CDR3nt: TGCAGCGTTGATTGGCAGGGGGTAGATACGCAGTATTTT
CDR3aa: CSVDWQGVDTQYF

j_gene: TRBJ1-3
d_gene: NA
abundance: NA
v_gene: TRBV7-8
CDR3nt: TGTGCCAGCAGCTTTTTTAGGGGTGGCCTCTCTGGAAACACCATATATTTT
CDR3aa: CASSFFRGGLSGNTIYF

j_gene: TRBJ1-2
d_gene: NA
abundance: NA
v_gene: TRBV2
CDR3nt: TGTGCCAGCATGATCCCCGGGGTCTATGGCTACACCTTC
CDR3aa: CASMIPGVYGYTF

j_gene: TRBJ1-3
d_gene: NA
abundance: NA
v_gene: TRBV5-1
CDR3nt: TGCGCCAGCAGCTTGGCCGGGAGCTCTGGAAACACCATATATTTT
CDR3aa: CASSLAGSSGNTIYF

j_gene: TRBJ1-5
d_gene: TRBD1
abundance: NA
v_gene: TRBV10-3
CDR3nt: TGTGCCATCAGTGAGTCGGACAGGGGTAATCAGCCCCAGCATTTT
CDR3aa: CAISESDRGNQPQHF

j_gene: TRBJ1-4
d_gene: TRBD1
abundance: NA
v_gene: TRBV11-2
CDR3nt: TGTGCCAGCAGCTTAGGAGACCTGGACAGGCTAAATGAAAAACTGTTTTTT
CDR3aa: CASSLGDLDRLNEKLFF